The 11 T cell receptor beta chains in this list originate from one sample, sequenced in a study of cytomegalovirus exposure and HLA in healthy donors (dated by TCRdb to the late 2010s). Preparation of the library involved the immunoSEQ multiplex PCR assay. For the multiplex PCR, a mixture combining 60 forward primers for TCR Vbeta segments and 13 reverse primers for TCR Jbeta segments was used. Drawn from immuneACCESS, this table holds only the in-frame rearrangements with V and J called that TCRdb kept. Clones are partly lost; checked studies trace under half to an unresolved V gene and leave the rest unexplained. The sample table contains 200,000 to 300,000 clones; only one count was recorded for roughly 81% of them. Jointly, the top ten make up about 2% of the sample. Sequencing was done on a sample of PBMCs. These receptors came from a woman aged 40 to 50 in good health and CMV-seropositive.

V is TRBV7-6 and J is TRBJ2-7; possibly TRBD1 for D (6 bases). Deletions cut 8 bases from V and 6 bases from J, with 14 bases between. CDR3 length: 12 amino acids. CDR1 and CDR2 from the germline V gene are SGHVS and FNYEAQ. This chain's CDR3 is CASGGPDLEQYF. The CDR3 DNA sequence: TGTGCCAGCGGGGGCCCGGACCTCGAGCAGTACTTC.

This clone came up once. V gene TRBV9 combines with J gene TRBJ1-3, with D possibly TRBD1 on 5 matching bases. CDR1 SGDLS and CDR2 YYNGEE come from the germline V gene. CDR3 length: 13 amino acids. V was clipped by 4 bases and J by 6 bases, with 11 bases between them. For the CDR3, the DNA is TGTGCCAGCAGCAGAGGAGGGGAAAACACCATATATTTT. It codes for CASSRGGENTIYF.

As to this clone: In the same sample, other DNA sequences code for this CDR3. This chain links TRBV7-3 with TRBJ1-1; no firm D call. Looked up from germline, CDR1 is SGHTA and CDR2 is FQGTGA. V shed 2 bases and J shed 0 bases, with 4 bases lying between them. The CDR3 spans 13 residues. Here the CDR3 reads CASSLSVNTEAFF. CDR3 in DNA: TGTGCCAGCAGCTTATCCGTGAACACTGAAGCTTTCTTT.

The rearrangement joins TRBV7-3 to TRBJ2-5; TRBD1 matches at 7 bases. J was trimmed by 4 bases and V by 5 bases; bases with no gene match: 10. Germline V gene data show CDR1 as SGHTA and CDR2 as FQGTGA. This CDR3 comprises 15 residues. The CDR3 region has the DNA TGTGCCAGCAGCCCTACACCGGGACAGCGAGAGACCCAGTACTTC. As protein: CASSPTPGQRETQYF.

This chain links TRBV18 with TRBJ1-1; D is possibly TRBD1 (5 bases). V was shortened by 3 bases and J by 3 bases, with 14 bases between the two germline ends. CDR1 KGHSH and CDR2 LQKENI come from the germline V gene. The length of the CDR3 is 15 residues. Here the CDR3 DNA reads TGTGCCAGCTCACCTGGGAAGGGGCAGGACACTGAAGCTTTCTTT. This translates into CASSPGKGQDTEAFF.

The genes are TRBV7-9 and TRBJ2-5; 11 positions match TRBD2. CDR3 length: 17 residues. Unmatched junction bases numbered 11, after V lost 3 bases and J lost 5 bases. Germline V gives CDR1 SEHNR, CDR2 FQNEAQ (reference sequence). In DNA form, the CDR3 reads TGTGCCAGCAGCTTCGGGACTAGCGGCCCTGCGAGGGAGACCCAGTACTTC. Protein: CASSFGTSGPARETQYF. Supplemented by reference TRBV7-9 and TRBJ2-5, the full variable domain reads DTGVSQNPRHKITKRGQNVTFRCDPISEHNRLYWYRQTLGQGPEFLTYFQNEAQLEKSRLLSDRFSAERPKGSFSTLEIQRTEQGDSAMYLCASSFGTSGPARETQYFGPGTRLLVL.

The chain couples TRBV29-1 to TRBJ1-2; no clear D gene. The CDR3 is 13 residues long. With 5 bases removed from V and 1 base from J, the gap between germline ends came to 11 bases. Looked up from germline, CDR1 is SQVTM and CDR2 is ANQGSEA. As DNA, the CDR3 is TGCAGCGTTTCAGGAGGCCTTAACTATGGCTACACCTTC. Translated, it gives CSVSGGLNYGYTF. The variable domain in full, with the rest retrieved from reference TRBV29-1 and TRBJ1-2, is SAVISQKPSRDICQRGTSLTIQCQVDSQVTMMFWYRQQPGQSLTLIATANQGSEATYESGFVIDKFPISRPNLTFSTLTVSNMSPEDSSIYLCSVSGGLNYGYTFGSGTRLTVV.

The chain links TRBV20-1 to TRBJ2-7; the D is unclear. V gave up 5 bases and J gave up 3 bases, with 8 bases separating them. This CDR3 has 11 residues. The germline V gene has CDR1 DFQATT and CDR2 SNEGSKA (reference sequence). CDR3 sequence (DNA): TGCAGTGCTTCAACGGTCTACGAGCAGTACTTC. It is translated as CSASTVYEQYF.

The chain combines TRBV5-1 with TRBJ2-3, with 7 bases identical to TRBD1. J gave up 4 bases and V 5 bases, and 7 bases lay outside the gene matches. The CDR3 totals 14 residues. Germline CDR1 is SGHRS and CDR2 is YFSETQ. The DNA for the CDR3 is TGCGCCAGCAGGCAGGGGGTTGTCGCAGATACGCAGTATTTT. Protein: CASRQGVVADTQYF.

The DNA for the CDR3 is TGTGCCAGCAGTGAATGGACAGGGGCCGTAGCTGAAGCTTTCTTT. Its translation is CASSEWTGAVAEAFF. The J gene is TRBJ1-1, the V gene TRBV25-1, with 9 bases lining up with TRBD1. CDR3 size: 15 residues. Looked up from germline, CDR1 is MGHDK and CDR2 is SYGVNS. Trimming removed 1 base from V and 6 bases from J; junction bases left unmatched: 6.

This clone was seen more than once but under ten times. V usage is TRBV13 and J usage is TRBJ2-1; D possibly corresponds to TRBD2 (5 bases). CDR3 length equals 16 residues. Trimming took 5 bases from V and 0 from J, leaving 14 bases between them. Germline lookup yields CDR1 PRHDT and CDR2 FYEKMQ (reference sequence). CDR3 sequence (DNA): TGTGCCAGCAGCCCCTCCGGGGAAGTCTCCTACAATGAGCAGTTCTTC. It encodes CASSPSGEVSYNEQFF.